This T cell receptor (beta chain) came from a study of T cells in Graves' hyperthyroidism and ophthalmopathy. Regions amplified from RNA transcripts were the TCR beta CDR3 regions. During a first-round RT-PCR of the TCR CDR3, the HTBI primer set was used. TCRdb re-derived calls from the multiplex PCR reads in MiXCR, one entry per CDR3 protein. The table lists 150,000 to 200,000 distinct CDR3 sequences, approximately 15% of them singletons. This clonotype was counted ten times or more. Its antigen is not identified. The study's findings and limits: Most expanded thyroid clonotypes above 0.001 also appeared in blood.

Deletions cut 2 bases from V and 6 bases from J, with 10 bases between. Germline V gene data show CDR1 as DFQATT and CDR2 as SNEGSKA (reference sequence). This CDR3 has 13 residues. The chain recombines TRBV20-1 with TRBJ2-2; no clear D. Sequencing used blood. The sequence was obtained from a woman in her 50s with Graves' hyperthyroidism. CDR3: CSARQVSAGELFF. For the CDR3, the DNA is TGCAGTGCTAGACAGGTTTCAGCCGGGGAGCTGTTTTTT.